This T cell receptor beta chain derives from a study of T cell responses to AZD1222 COVID-19 vaccine. Findings and caveats of the study: Baseline seropositives among AZD1222 recipients totaled only 5 to 7. The donors showed a predominance of white British ancestry and of females, with possible underestimation of clonal diversity. Scientists sampled the repertoires only once the peak T cell response had passed. Along spike, vaccine-associated CD4 TCRs were found throughout, with dominance at 160-218 and 743-854.

Here immunoSEQ multiplex PCR was the method, and the copy in TCRdb shows in-frame clones only, minus some. The profile shows under 95,000 clones, 70% to 90% of them singletons. Points on this clone: The antigen is not known.

The V gene end was trimmed by 0 bases and the J gene end by 2 bases; junction bases not matched to a gene: 3. Germline loops: CDR1 MNHEY, CDR2 SVGAGI. The CDR3 has 16 residues. The clonotype comes from an adult who received the AZD1222 COVID-19 vaccine. The sample in question was peripheral blood, obtained 28 days after the second AZD1222 dose. This chain joins TRBV6-5 and TRBJ2-2, with TRBD2 identical over 7 bases. The CDR3 region is CASSYSPGLNTGELFF. The CDR3 DNA is TGTGCCAGCAGTTACTCCCCGGGACTAAACACCGGGGAGCTGTTTTTT.